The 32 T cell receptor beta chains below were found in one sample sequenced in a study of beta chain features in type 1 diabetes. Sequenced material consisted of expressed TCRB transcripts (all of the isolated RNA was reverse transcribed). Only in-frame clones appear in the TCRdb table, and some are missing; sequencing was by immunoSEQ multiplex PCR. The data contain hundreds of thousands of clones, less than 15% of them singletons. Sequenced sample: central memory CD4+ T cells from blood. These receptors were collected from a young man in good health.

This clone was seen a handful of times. The chain's CDR3 is CASSSSGGETQYF. Here the CDR3 DNA reads TGTGCCAGCAGCTCAAGTGGGGGAGAGACCCAGTACTTC. The gene calls are TRBV7-8 and TRBJ2-5; D possibly matches TRBD1 or TRBD2 (5 bases each). Germline CDR1 is SGHVS and CDR2 is FQNEAQ. Trimming cost V 4 bases and J 4 bases, with 10 bases left between them. CDR3 length equals 13 residues.

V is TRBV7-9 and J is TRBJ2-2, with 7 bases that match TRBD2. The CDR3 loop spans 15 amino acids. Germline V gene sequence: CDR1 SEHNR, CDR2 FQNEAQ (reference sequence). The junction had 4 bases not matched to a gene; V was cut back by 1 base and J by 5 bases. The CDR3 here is CASSLDLGGTGELFF. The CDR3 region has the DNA TGTGCCAGCAGCTTAGACCTCGGGGGGACCGGGGAGCTGTTTTTT.

The CDR3 protein is CATPGQGSYEQYV. Here the CDR3 DNA reads TGTGCCACCCCAGGACAGGGCTCCTACGAGCAGTACGTC. The chain uses TRBV15 and TRBJ2-7; TRBD1 aligns across 8 bases. The CDR3 is 13 amino acids. The V gene end was trimmed by 8 bases and the J gene end by 0 bases; junction bases not matched to a gene: 3. Germline loops: CDR1 LNHNV, CDR2 YYDKDF (reference sequence).

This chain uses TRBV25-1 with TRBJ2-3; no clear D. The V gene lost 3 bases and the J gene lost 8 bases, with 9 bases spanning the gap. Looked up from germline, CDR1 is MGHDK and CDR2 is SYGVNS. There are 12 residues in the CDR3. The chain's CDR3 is CASSDLTGTQYF. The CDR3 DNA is TGTGCCAGCAGTGACTTAACCGGTACGCAGTATTTT.

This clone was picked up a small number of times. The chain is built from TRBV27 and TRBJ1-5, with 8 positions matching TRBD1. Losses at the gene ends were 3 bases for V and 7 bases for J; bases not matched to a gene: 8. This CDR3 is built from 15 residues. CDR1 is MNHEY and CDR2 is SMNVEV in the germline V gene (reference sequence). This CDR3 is CASSFRGQGGQPQHF. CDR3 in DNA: TGTGCCAGCAGTTTCAGGGGGCAGGGGGGACAGCCCCAGCATTTT.

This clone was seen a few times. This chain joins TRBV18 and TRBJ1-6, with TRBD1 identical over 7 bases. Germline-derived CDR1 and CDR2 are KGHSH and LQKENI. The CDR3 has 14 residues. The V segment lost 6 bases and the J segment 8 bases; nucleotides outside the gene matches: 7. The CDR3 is CASSVDRLDSPLHF. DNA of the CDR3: TGTGCCAGCTCGGTGGACAGGTTAGATTCACCCCTCCACTTT.

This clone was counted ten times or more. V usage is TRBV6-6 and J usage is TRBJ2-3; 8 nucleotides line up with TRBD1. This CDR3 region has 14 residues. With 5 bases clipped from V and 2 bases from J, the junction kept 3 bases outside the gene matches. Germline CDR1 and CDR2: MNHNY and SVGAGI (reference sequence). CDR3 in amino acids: CASSPGQVTDTQYF. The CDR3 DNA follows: TGTGCCAGCAGTCCGGGACAGGTCACAGATACGCAGTATTTT.

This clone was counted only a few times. The CDR3 sequence: CASSPGTSGEQFF. The CDR3 region has the DNA TGTGCCAGCTCACCCGGGACTAGCGGTGAGCAGTTCTTC. The chain carries TRBV18 and TRBJ2-1; 11 nucleotides align to TRBD2. This CDR3 comprises 13 residues. V lost 3 bases and J lost 9; bases outside the gene matches: 1. Looked up from germline, CDR1 is KGHSH and CDR2 is LQKENI.

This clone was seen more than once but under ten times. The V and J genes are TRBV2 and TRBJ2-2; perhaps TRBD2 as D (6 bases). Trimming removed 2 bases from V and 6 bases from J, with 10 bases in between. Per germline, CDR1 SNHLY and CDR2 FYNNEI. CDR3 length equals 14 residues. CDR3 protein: CASSEPREAGELFF. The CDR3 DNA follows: TGTGCCAGCAGTGAACCTAGGGAGGCCGGGGAGCTGTTTTTT.

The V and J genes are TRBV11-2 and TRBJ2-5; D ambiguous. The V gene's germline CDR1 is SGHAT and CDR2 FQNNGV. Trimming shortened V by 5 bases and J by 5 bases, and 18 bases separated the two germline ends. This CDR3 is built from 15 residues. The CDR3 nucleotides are TGTGCCAGCAGCGTTGGTGGCTGGGGTCGTGAGACCCAGTACTTC. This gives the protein CASSVGGWGRETQYF.

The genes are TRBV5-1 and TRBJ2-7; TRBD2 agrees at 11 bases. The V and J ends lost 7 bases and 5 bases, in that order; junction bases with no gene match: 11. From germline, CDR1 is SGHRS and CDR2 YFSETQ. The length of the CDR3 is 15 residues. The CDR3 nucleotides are TGCGCCAGCCGACTTAGCGGGAGGGCCGACGACGAGCAGTACGTC. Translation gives CASRLSGRADDEQYV.

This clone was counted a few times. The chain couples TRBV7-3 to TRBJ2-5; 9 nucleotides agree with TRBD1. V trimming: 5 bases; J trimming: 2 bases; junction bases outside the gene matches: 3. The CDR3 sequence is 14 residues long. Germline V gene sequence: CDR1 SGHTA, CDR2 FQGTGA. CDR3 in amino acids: CASSQGQGQETQYF. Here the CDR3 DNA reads TGTGCCAGCAGCCAAGGACAGGGGCAAGAGACCCAGTACTTC.

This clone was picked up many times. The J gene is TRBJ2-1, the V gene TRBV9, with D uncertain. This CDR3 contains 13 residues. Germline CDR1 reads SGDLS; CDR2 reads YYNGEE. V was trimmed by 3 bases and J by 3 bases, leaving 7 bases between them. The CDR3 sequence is CASSASDYNEQFF. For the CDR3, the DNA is TGTGCCAGCAGCGCCAGTGACTACAATGAGCAGTTCTTC.

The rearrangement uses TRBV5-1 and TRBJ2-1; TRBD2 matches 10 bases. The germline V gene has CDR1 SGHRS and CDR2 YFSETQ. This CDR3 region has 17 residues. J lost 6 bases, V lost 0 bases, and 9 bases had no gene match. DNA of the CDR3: TGCGCCAGCAGCTTGGTTCCAGCGGGGGGGCTGGGCAATGAGCAGTTCTTC. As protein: CASSLVPAGGLGNEQFF.

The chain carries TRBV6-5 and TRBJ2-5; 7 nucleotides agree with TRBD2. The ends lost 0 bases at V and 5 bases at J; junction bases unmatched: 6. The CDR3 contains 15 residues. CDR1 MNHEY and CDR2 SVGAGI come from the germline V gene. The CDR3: CASSYSPSGVETQYF. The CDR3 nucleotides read TGTGCCAGCAGTTACTCTCCCAGCGGGGTGGAGACCCAGTACTTC.

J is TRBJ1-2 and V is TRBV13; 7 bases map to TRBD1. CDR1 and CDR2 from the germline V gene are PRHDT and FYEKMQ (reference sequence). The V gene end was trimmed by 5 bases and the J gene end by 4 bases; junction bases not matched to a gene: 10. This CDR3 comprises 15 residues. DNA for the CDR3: TGTGCCAGCAGCCTCGGACAGGAGCGATTCTATGGCTACACCTTC. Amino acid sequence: CASSLGQERFYGYTF.

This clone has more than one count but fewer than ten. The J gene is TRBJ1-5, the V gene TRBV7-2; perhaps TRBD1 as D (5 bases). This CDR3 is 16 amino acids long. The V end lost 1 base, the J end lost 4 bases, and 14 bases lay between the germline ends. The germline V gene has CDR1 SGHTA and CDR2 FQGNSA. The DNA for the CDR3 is TGTGCCAGCAGCTTAGTGCCCGTGAGGGGAAATCAGCCCCAGCATTTT. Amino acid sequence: CASSLVPVRGNQPQHF.

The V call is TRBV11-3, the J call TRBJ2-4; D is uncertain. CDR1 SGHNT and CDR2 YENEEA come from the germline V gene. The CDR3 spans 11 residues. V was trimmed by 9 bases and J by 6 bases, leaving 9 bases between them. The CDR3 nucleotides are TGTGCCAGTACAGATGGAAACATTCAGTACTTC. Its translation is CASTDGNIQYF.

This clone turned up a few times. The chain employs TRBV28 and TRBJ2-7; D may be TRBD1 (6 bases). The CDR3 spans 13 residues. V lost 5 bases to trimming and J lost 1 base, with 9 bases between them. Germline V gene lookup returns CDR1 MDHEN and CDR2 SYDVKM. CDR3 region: CASSVTGSYEQYF. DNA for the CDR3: TGTGCCAGCAGTGTTACAGGGTCCTACGAGCAGTACTTC.

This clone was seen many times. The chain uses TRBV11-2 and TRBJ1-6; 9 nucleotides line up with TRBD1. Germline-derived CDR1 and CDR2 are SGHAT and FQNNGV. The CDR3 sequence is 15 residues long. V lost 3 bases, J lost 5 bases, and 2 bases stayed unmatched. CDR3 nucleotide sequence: TGTGCCAGCAGCTTGCGGACAGGGGATAATTCACCCCTCCACTTT. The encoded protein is CASSLRTGDNSPLHF.

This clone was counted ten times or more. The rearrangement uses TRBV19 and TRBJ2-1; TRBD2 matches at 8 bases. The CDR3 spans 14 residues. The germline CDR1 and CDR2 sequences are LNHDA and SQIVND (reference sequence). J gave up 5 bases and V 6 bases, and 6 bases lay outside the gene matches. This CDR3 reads CASRKSGSNNEQFF. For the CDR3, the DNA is TGTGCCAGTAGGAAAAGCGGGAGCAACAATGAGCAGTTCTTC.

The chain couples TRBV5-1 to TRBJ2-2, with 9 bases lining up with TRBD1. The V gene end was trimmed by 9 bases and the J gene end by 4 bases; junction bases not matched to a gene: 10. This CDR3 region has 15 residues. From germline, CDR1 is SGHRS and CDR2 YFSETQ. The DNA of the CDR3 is TGCGCCACCAGTGGGACAGGGCTTACCACCGGGGAGCTGTTTTTT. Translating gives CATSGTGLTTGELFF.

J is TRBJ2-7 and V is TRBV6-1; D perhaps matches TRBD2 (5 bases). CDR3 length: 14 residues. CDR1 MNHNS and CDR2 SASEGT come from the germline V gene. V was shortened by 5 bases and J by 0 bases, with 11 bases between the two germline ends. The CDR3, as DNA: TGTGCCAGCAGTCCAGGACTCGTCTCCTACGAGCAGTACGTC. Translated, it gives CASSPGLVSYEQYV.

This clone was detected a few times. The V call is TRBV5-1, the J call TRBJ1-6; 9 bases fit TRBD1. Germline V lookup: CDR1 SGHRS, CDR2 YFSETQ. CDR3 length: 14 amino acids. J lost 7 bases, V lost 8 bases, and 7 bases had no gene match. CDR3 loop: CARLAGTGNSPLHF. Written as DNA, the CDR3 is TGCGCCAGACTCGCCGGGACAGGGAATTCACCCCTCCACTTT.

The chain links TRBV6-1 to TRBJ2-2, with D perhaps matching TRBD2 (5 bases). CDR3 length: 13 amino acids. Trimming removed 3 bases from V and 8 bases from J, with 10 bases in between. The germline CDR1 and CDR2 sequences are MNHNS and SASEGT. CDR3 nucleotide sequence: TGTGCCAGCAGTGAGGACTTTCTGGGGGAGCTGTTTTTT. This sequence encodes CASSEDFLGELFF.

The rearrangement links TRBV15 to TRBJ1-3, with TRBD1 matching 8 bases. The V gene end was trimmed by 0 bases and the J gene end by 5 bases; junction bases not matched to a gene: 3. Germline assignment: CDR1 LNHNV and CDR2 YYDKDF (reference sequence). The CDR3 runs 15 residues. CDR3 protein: CATSREQGARNTIYF. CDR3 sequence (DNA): TGTGCCACCAGCAGAGAGCAGGGGGCGAGAAACACCATATATTTT.

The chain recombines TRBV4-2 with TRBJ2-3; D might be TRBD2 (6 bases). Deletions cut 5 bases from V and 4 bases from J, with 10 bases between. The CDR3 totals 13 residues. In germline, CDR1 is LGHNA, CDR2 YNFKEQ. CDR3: CASSLGGSDTQYF. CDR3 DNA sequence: TGTGCCAGCAGCTTAGGAGGGTCAGATACGCAGTATTTT.

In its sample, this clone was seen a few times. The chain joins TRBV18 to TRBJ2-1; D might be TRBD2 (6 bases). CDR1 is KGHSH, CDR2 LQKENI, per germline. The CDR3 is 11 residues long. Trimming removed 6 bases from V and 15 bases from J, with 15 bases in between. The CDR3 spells CASSQEGFRFF. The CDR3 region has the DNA TGTGCCAGCTCTCAGGAGGGGTTTAGGTTCTTC.

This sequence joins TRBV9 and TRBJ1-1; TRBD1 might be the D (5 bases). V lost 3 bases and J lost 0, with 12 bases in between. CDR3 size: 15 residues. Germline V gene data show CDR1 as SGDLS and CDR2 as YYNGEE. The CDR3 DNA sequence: TGTGCCAGCAGCGCCTCCGGGGCTATGAACACTGAAGCTTTCTTT. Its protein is CASSASGAMNTEAFF.

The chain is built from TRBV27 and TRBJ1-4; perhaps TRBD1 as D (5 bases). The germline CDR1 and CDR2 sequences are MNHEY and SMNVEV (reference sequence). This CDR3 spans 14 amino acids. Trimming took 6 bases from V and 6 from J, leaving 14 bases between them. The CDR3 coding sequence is TGTGCCAGCAGCTTTCGTGGGGCCGATGAAAAACTGTTTTTT. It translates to CASSFRGADEKLFF.

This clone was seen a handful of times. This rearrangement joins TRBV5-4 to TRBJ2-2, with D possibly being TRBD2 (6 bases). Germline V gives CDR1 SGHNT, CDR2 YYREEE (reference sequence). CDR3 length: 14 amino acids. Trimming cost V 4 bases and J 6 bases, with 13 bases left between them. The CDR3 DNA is TGTGCCAGCAGCCTCGGGGGTAGCGCCGGGGAGCTGTTTTTT. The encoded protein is CASSLGGSAGELFF.

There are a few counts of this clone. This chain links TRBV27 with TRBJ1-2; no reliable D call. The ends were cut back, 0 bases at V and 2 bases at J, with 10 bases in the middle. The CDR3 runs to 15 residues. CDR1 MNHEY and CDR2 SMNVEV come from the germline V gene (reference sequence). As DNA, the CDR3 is TGTGCCAGCAGTTTATCTGGCACAAGCAACTATGGCTACACCTTC. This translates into CASSLSGTSNYGYTF.